The rows below give T cell receptor beta chains drawn from one sample of a study of blood T cell repertoires in COVID-19. Produced via immunoSEQ multiplex PCR; TCRdb's table is partial and in-frame only. The sample yields about 150,000 clones, more than 75% seen once. Source material: peripheral blood. The receptors here all came from a woman between 45 and 65 years old with acute or convalescent COVID-19. The CDR3 runs from the conserved cysteine through the conserved F or W. D genes are given only for firm matches. Expanded clones get a size class; other rows say once, few or many, or leave the size out.

size,D,J,V,DNA,CDR3
few,-,TRBJ2-3,TRBV5-1,TGCGCCAGCAGCGCTACAGACCTCACAGATACGCAGTATTTT,CASSATDLTDTQYF
-,-,TRBJ1-5,TRBV6-2/TRBV6-3,TGTGCCAGCAGTTACCAGGGGTCCCTAAATCAGCCCCAGCATTTT,CASSYQGSLNQPQHF
-,TRBD1,TRBJ2-7,TRBV7-8,TGTGCCAGCAGCTTAGGAGGGACAGGGGTCTACGAGCAGTACTTC,CASSLGGTGVYEQYF
-,TRBD2,TRBJ2-3,TRBV7-2,TGTGCCAGCAGCTCGGACTCTAGCGGGGGTGCAGATACGCAGTATTTT,CASSSDSSGGADTQYF
-,TRBD1,TRBJ1-4,TRBV11-2,TGTGCCAGCAGCTCGCAACAGGGGAGAAATGAAAAACTGTTTTTT,CASSSQQGRNEKLFF
-,-,TRBJ1-5,TRBV3-1/TRBV3-2,TGTGCCAGCAGCCCGCGAGGGCGAGAGAGGGCTCAGCCCCAGCATTTT,CASSPRGRERAQPQHF
-,-,TRBJ1-3,TRBV24-1,TGTGCCACCAGTGATACCTCAGCTGGAAACACCATATATTTT,CATSDTSAGNTIYF
-,-,TRBJ1-5,TRBV5-6,TGTGCCAGCAGCGTCAACAGGGAAGGGCCCCAGCATTTT,CASSVNREGPQHF
-,-,TRBJ2-3,TRBV4-1,TGCGCCAGCAGCCAAGGGGGTCAGGGGCCCGGAGATACGCAGTATTTT,CASSQGGQGPGDTQYF
-,TRBD2,TRBJ2-5,TRBV5-1,TGCGCCAGCAGCACCGGGACTAGCGGTGAAGAGACCCAGTACTTC,CASSTGTSGEETQYF
-,-,TRBJ1-4,TRBV28,TGTGCCAGCAGGGGGGGAATAGGCGAAAAACTGTTTTTT,CASRGGIGEKLFF
-,-,TRBJ1-1,TRBV11-2,TGTGCCAGCAGCCCTCACCCCGACAGAAACACTGAAGCTTTCTTT,CASSPHPDRNTEAFF
few,TRBD1,TRBJ1-1,TRBV10-3,TGTGCCATCAGTGATTCATCAGGGGGAAAAACTGAAGCTTTCTTT,CAISDSSGGKTEAFF
-,TRBD2,TRBJ2-7,TRBV5-1,TGCGCCAGCAGCTTGTATGTTCGGGGGGACTCCTACGAGCAGTACTTC,CASSLYVRGDSYEQYF
-,-,TRBJ2-1,TRBV14,TGTGCCAGCAGCCAAGGTCCAGCCCTGGAGGTCTTC,CASSQGPALEVF
-,TRBD1,TRBJ2-7,TRBV12-3/TRBV12-4,TGTGCCAGCAGTCAGGGGGACAGCTACGAGCAGTACTTC,CASSQGDSYEQYF
-,TRBD2,TRBJ2-5,TRBV5-1,TGCGCCAGCAAAAAATGGGTAGCGGGGGGCTTACCCTCCATCCAAGAGACCCAGTACTTC,CASKKWVAGGLPSIQETQYF
-,-,TRBJ2-7,TRBV18,TGTGCCAGCTCAAAAGGGGCCTACGAGCAGTACTTC,CASSKGAYEQYF
-,-,TRBJ1-1,TRBV6-6,TGTGCCAGCAGTCCTACCACTCAGGCGAACACTGAAGCTTTCTTT,CASSPTTQANTEAFF
-,TRBD2,TRBJ2-1,TRBV4-3,TGCGCCAGCAGCCAAGACCTAGCGGGGGGGCCGGTTAATGAGCAGTTCTTC,CASSQDLAGGPVNEQFF
-,-,TRBJ1-1,TRBV5-1,TGCGCCAGCAGCTTGGGGGCACCTCGGAACACTGAAGCTTTCTTT,CASSLGAPRNTEAFF
-,-,TRBJ2-3,TRBV6-5,TGTGCCAGCAGTTACTGGGGGGGGCGGACAGATACGCAGTATTTT,CASSYWGGRTDTQYF
-,TRBD1,TRBJ2-5,TRBV11-2,TGTGCCAGCAGCGACGGACAGGAAGAGACCCAGTACTTC,CASSDGQEETQYF
-,-,TRBJ2-7,TRBV5-1,TGCGCCAGCAGCTTGGCCCCCGGGACATCATACGAGCAGTACTTC,CASSLAPGTSYEQYF
-,TRBD1,TRBJ1-4,TRBV11-1,TGTGCCAGCAGCTTCGGGACAGCTAATGAAAAACTGTTTTTT,CASSFGTANEKLFF
-,-,TRBJ1-5,TRBV2,TGTGCCAGCAGTGAGGGTTCCGGCAGGGGCAATCAGCCCCAGCATTTT,CASSEGSGRGNQPQHF
-,-,TRBJ1-6,TRBV28,TGTGCCAGCAGCTCTGACAGTGGGTCACCCCTCCACTTT,CASSSDSGSPLHF
-,-,TRBJ2-1,TRBV14,TGTGCCAGCAGCCCGCGGACTTCCACAATCTCCTACAATGAGCAGTTCTTC,CASSPRTSTISYNEQFF
-,TRBD1,TRBJ1-2,TRBV12-3/TRBV12-4,TGTGCCAGCAGACGCGGACAGGGCTATGGCTACACCTTC,CASRRGQGYGYTF
few,-,TRBJ1-1,TRBV16,TGTGCCAGCAGCCAATTACGGGGAGTCGGCACTGAAGCTTTCTTT,CASSQLRGVGTEAFF
-,-,TRBJ1-4,TRBV6-4,TGTGCCAGCAGCCGGGTAGAAGGTGAAAAACTGTTTTTT,CASSRVEGEKLFF
-,-,TRBJ1-4,TRBV7-8,TGTGCCAGCAGCGCCAGACTCGGGGGGCCTAATGAAAAACTGTTTTTT,CASSARLGGPNEKLFF
-,-,TRBJ2-7,TRBV5-1,TGCGCCAGCAGCTTGGAACTAGACTACGAGCAGTACTTC,CASSLELDYEQYF
-,TRBD1,TRBJ2-1,TRBV5-1,TGCGCCAGCAGTCGTCCGGGACAGTCGTACAATGAGCAGTTCTTC,CASSRPGQSYNEQFF
-,TRBD1,TRBJ2-7,TRBV5-1,TGCGCCAGCAGCCAGACCCTAGGACAGGGGTACGAGCAGTACTTC,CASSQTLGQGYEQYF
-,-,TRBJ2-1,TRBV6-5,TGTGCCAGCAGTCTCTACAATGAGCAGTTCTTC,CASSLYNEQFF
-,-,TRBJ1-6,TRBV28,TGTGCCAGCAGTTTTGAGGGGGAGGGGTCACCCCTCCACTTT,CASSFEGEGSPLHF
-,-,TRBJ1-1,TRBV7-8,TGTGCCAGCAGCCCTGACAGTCGCGAAGCTTTCTTT,CASSPDSREAFF
-,-,TRBJ1-6,TRBV9,TGTGCCAGCAGCGCCCAGGCGATCAATAATTCACCCCTCCACTTT,CASSAQAINNSPLHF
-,-,TRBJ2-7,TRBV28,TGTGCCAGCAGAGGAGGGTCCTACGAGCAGTACTTC,CASRGGSYEQYF
-,-,TRBJ1-4,TRBV5-6,TGTGCCAGCAGCTTGGGGACAGTTACTGAAAAACTGTTTTTT,CASSLGTVTEKLFF
-,TRBD1,TRBJ2-7,TRBV27,TGTGCCAGCAGTTTAGCAACAGGGGGCTCCTACGAGCAGTACTTC,CASSLATGGSYEQYF
-,-,TRBJ1-5,TRBV7-6,TGTGCCAGCAGCTCACTACAGGGAGATCAGCCCCAGCATTTT,CASSSLQGDQPQHF
-,-,TRBJ1-6,TRBV9,TGTGCCAGCAGCGTAGGCCAGGTAGCGTCTTCACCCCTCCACTTT,CASSVGQVASSPLHF
-,-,TRBJ2-7,TRBV5-1,TGCGCCAGCAGCTTGCTTAGTGGTAACGAACAGTACTTC,CASSLLSGNEQYF
few,-,TRBJ1-1,TRBV6-5,TGTGCCAGCAGCACAAAAAGTGGGGGGAGGCCTGAAGCTTTCTTT,CASSTKSGGRPEAFF
once,TRBD1,TRBJ1-4,TRBV6-6,TGTGCCAGCAGTCCCGGGACAGGGGTAGTAGCTAATGAAAAACTGTTTTTT,CASSPGTGVVANEKLFF
-,-,TRBJ1-6,TRBV21-1,TGTGCCAGCAGCACCTCAGGGGCGCAGGGTAATTCACCCCTCCACTTT,CASSTSGAQGNSPLHF
-,TRBD2,TRBJ2-3,TRBV19,TGTGCCAGTAGTTCAACTAGCGGGGGCCTTAGCACAGATACGCAGTATTTT,CASSSTSGGLSTDTQYF
-,-,TRBJ1-1,TRBV4-2,TGTGCCAGCAGCCAAGAAGTTGGAAGGGGAGCTTTCTTT,CASSQEVGRGAFF
-,-,TRBJ1-3,TRBV4-2,TGTGCCAGCAGCCCGCCCCTCGGGACATCTGGAAACACCATATATTTT,CASSPPLGTSGNTIYF
-,-,TRBJ1-4,TRBV12-5,TGTGCCACACTGGGGGGGGATAATGAAAAACTGTTTTTT,CATLGGDNEKLFF